These T cell receptor beta chains were read from a single sample in a study of cytomegalovirus exposure and HLA in healthy donors. Using immunoSEQ multiplex PCR, the repertoire was profiled, and TCRdb retains in-frame clones only, with some absent. In the table there are some 130,000 clones, about 81% of which are singletons. The sample was PBMCs. These receptors were collected from a woman aged 45-65 years in good health and CMV-seropositive. Both conserved end residues are part of each CDR3. A D gene is named only where the DNA matches it firmly. The size field is filled for only some rows; it gives once, few, many or a size class.

clone size	J gene	V gene	D gene	CDR3 DNA	CDR3 protein
-	TRBJ1-5	TRBV23-1	-	TGCGCCAGCAGTCGCACGGGGACTGATAGCAATCAGCCCCAGCATTTT	CASSRTGTDSNQPQHF
-	TRBJ2-2	TRBV2	TRBD1	TGTGCCAGCGAGGGACAGGGGACCGGGGAGCTGTTTTTT	CASEGQGTGELFF
-	TRBJ2-7	TRBV5-1	TRBD2	TGCGCCAGCAGGTCTAGCGGGTACTACGAGCAGTACTTC	CASRSSGYYEQYF
-	TRBJ2-3	TRBV28	-	TGTGCCAGCAGTCCTAGCCCGGGAGTGACAGATACGCAGTATTTT	CASSPSPGVTDTQYF
-	TRBJ2-5	TRBV14	TRBD2	TGTGCCAGCAGCCGAGGGACTAGCGGGTACCAAGAGACCCAGTACTTC	CASSRGTSGYQETQYF
-	TRBJ1-6	TRBV27	TRBD1	TGTGCCAGCAGTTTCTTAGGGGGCGGAGATTCACCCCTCCACTTT	CASSFLGGGDSPLHF
once	TRBJ1-1	TRBV6-5	TRBD1	TGTGCCAGCAACAGGGGCACTGAAGCTTTCTTT	CASNRGTEAFF
few	TRBJ2-3	TRBV5-4	-	TGTGCCAGCAGCTTGGGTCCAGGCGCAGATACGCAGTATTTT	CASSLGPGADTQYF
-	TRBJ2-7	TRBV6-5	-	TGTGCCAGCAGTCCCAGGGGCTACGAGCAGTACTTC	CASSPRGYEQYF
-	TRBJ2-7	TRBV27	TRBD1	TGTGCCAGCAGTCGCGCTTCCGGGACAGCAATTTCCTACGAGCAGTACTTC	CASSRASGTAISYEQYF
once	TRBJ1-1	TRBV19	-	TGTGCCAGTAGTCTGGCAGACATGAACACTGAAGCTTTCTTT	CASSLADMNTEAFF
-	TRBJ2-3	TRBV6-5	-	TGTGCCAGCCGGGGTCTGGTCCCCACAGATACGCAGTATTTT	CASRGLVPTDTQYF
-	TRBJ1-2	TRBV6-5	-	TGTGCCAGCAGCCCATACACAGGGACCTATGGCTACACCTTC	CASSPYTGTYGYTF
-	TRBJ1-2	TRBV7-2	TRBD1	TGTGCCAGCAGCTCGGGACAGAACTATGGCTACACCTTC	CASSSGQNYGYTF
-	TRBJ2-1	TRBV19	TRBD2	TGTGCCAGTAGTACGCGGGGAGGGCAAAGATACAATGAGCAGTTCTTC	CASSTRGGQRYNEQFF
-	TRBJ2-3	TRBV29-1	-	TGCAGCGTTGACCTAAGCACAGATACGCAGTATTTT	CSVDLSTDTQYF
-	TRBJ2-7	TRBV11-2	-	TGTGCCAGCAGCTCGGACTTAATAAGTAGCTCCTACGAGCAGTACTTC	CASSSDLISSSYEQYF
few	TRBJ1-4	TRBV7-9	TRBD1	TGTGCCAGCAGCTCTACGACAGGGGACAATGAAAAACTGTTTTTT	CASSSTTGDNEKLFF
-	TRBJ2-7	TRBV28	TRBD1	TGTGCCACCATAGGGACAGGGGGAATTCCCTACGAGCAGTACTTC	CATIGTGGIPYEQYF
-	TRBJ2-1	TRBV7-9	-	TGTTCCAGCAGCTTAGTTGGCGGGTTGAGGAATGAGCAGTTCTTC	CSSSLVGGLRNEQFF
few	TRBJ1-2	TRBV7-8	-	TGTGCCAGCAGCTTAGGACGGGTTAACTATGGCTACACCTTC	CASSLGRVNYGYTF
-	TRBJ2-3	TRBV9	-	TGTGCCAGCAGCCCAAAGACCCCGGGGGTCACAGATACGCAGTATTTT	CASSPKTPGVTDTQYF
-	TRBJ2-2	TRBV7-6	TRBD2	TGTGCCAGCAGCTTAGTCGTAAGAAGCGGGGGTGACACCGGGGAGCTGTTTTTT	CASSLVVRSGGDTGELFF
-	TRBJ2-1	TRBV5-8	-	TGTGCCAGCAGCTTAAGAGCCTATGAGCAGTTCTTC	CASSLRAYEQFF
-	TRBJ2-5	TRBV5-1	-	TGCGCCAGCAGCTCCATGGGGGGAAAGGGAGAGACCCAGTACTTC	CASSSMGGKGETQYF
-	TRBJ2-7	TRBV5-1	TRBD1	TGCGCCAGCAGCCGGGGACAGGCCGACGAGCAGTACTTC	CASSRGQADEQYF
-	TRBJ1-2	TRBV19	-	TGTGCCAGTACCCCCATAGGGGGGGCAGGAGATGGCTACACCTTC	CASTPIGGAGDGYTF